What follows are 15 T cell receptor beta chains derived from one specimen sequenced in a study of spatial heterogeneity in lung cancer (dated by TCRdb to between 2018 and 2021). In the paper's terms, the time point label means: sample taken at primary tumor resection. Receptor libraries were prepared by 5' RACE. Sequenced using a NextSeq 500. TCRdb redid the processing of the public reads, applying fastp at Q25 and MiXCR, and retained in-frame beta chains. For every CDR3 protein sequence, its rows merge into one entry that carries the most common genes and DNA. This sample is represented by 5,100 or so distinct CDR3 sequences; 7.4% of them were singletons. The top ten constitute 35% to 50% of the sample. No antigen has been assigned to these receptors. Here is what the overall study found, with its caveats: A correlation was observed between the number of expanded intratumoral alpha and beta TCRs and the tumor nonsynonymous mutation count.

This sample comprised lung tumor tissue, obtained at surgery. The receptors originated from a male donor with early-stage non-small cell lung cancer.

This clonotype was counted ten times or more. V gene TRBV20-1 combines with J gene TRBJ1-4; the D gene is possibly TRBD1 (5 bases). The CDR3 spans 14 residues. The germline V gene has CDR1 DFQATT and CDR2 SNEGSKA (reference sequence). The V end lost 4 bases, the J end lost 5 bases, and 14 bases lay between the germline ends. The CDR3 loop reads CSAIPQVLNEKLFF. DNA for the CDR3: TGCAGTGCTATACCACAGGTCCTAAATGAAAAACTGTTTTTT.

This clonotype was seen only a few times. This rearrangement joins TRBV3-1 to TRBJ2-3; the match to TRBD2 covers 7 bases. This CDR3 has 15 residues. The germline CDR1 and CDR2 sequences are LGHDT and YNNKEL (reference sequence). Trimming took 1 base from V and 1 from J; bases not matched to a gene: 2. This CDR3 reads CASSQGGRGTDTQYF. The CDR3 bases are TGTGCCAGCAGCCAAGGCGGGAGAGGCACAGATACGCAGTATTTT.

This clonotype showed up just a few times. The chain couples TRBV24-1 to TRBJ2-4; tentative D call: TRBD2 (5 bases). Germline V lookup: CDR1 KGHDR, CDR2 SFDVKD. The CDR3 covers 14 residues. Trimming shortened V by 3 bases and J by 6 bases, and 11 bases separated the two germline ends. In nucleotides, the CDR3 is TGTGCCACCAGTGATCCTTTACGGGGAAACATTCAGTACTTC. Translated: CATSDPLRGNIQYF.

This clonotype is medium-sized. This rearrangement joins TRBV7-2 to TRBJ2-5; D may be TRBD2 (6 bases). CDR3 length equals 15 residues. Germline V lookup: CDR1 SGHTA, CDR2 FQGNSA. Trimming pared 1 base from V and 5 bases from J, leaving 14 bases between. The CDR3 region is CASSLVSGVGETQYF. The DNA for the CDR3 is TGTGCCAGCAGCTTAGTCTCGGGAGTCGGGGAGACCCAGTACTTC.

V gene TRBV3-1 combines with J gene TRBJ1-2; no firm D call. The CDR3 length is 12 residues. CDR1 LGHDT and CDR2 YNNKEL come from the germline V gene (reference sequence). With 4 bases removed from V and 7 bases from J, the gap between germline ends came to 10 bases. CDR3 loop: CASSPSGLGYTF. CDR3 nucleotide sequence: TGTGCCAGCAGCCCGAGCGGACTTGGCTACACCTTC. Complete variable domain (other parts from reference TRBV3-1 and TRBJ1-2): DTAVSQTPKYLVTQMGNDKSIKCEQNLGHDTMYWYKQDSKKFLKIMFSYNNKELIINETVPNRFSPKSPDKAHLNLHINSLELGDSAVYFCASSPSGLGYTFGSGTRLTVV.

This clonotype was recorded at least ten times. The V call is TRBV6-6, the J call TRBJ2-7, with 7 bases fitting TRBD1. This CDR3 has 13 amino acids. Germline CDR1 reads MNHNY; CDR2 reads SVGAGI (reference sequence). The V and J ends lost 6 bases and 5 bases, in that order; junction bases with no gene match: 7. The CDR3 region has the DNA TGTGCCAGCAGCCGACAGGGAGTCCACGAGCAGTACTTC. Translating it yields CASSRQGVHEQYF.

This rearrangement joins TRBV29-1 to TRBJ2-3; a possible D gene is TRBD2 (6 bases). Germline loops: CDR1 SQVTM, CDR2 ANQGSEA. The CDR3 sequence is 15 residues long. Trimming shortened V by 5 bases and J by 2 bases, and 17 bases separated the two germline ends. The CDR3 region is CSVRPRDWDTDTQYF. In DNA, the CDR3 is TGCAGCGTTCGCCCCCGGGACTGGGACACAGATACGCAGTATTTT.

Only a few counts were recorded for this clonotype. The chain combines TRBV7-8 with TRBJ2-3; 13 bases match TRBD2. Trimming took 5 bases from V and 1 from J; bases not matched to a gene: 3. CDR1 is SGHVS, CDR2 FQNEAQ, per germline. The CDR3 is 16 amino acids. DNA for the CDR3: TGTGCCAGCAGCGATGGACTAGCGGGAGGCACAGATACGCAGTATTTT. Protein sequence: CASSDGLAGGTDTQYF.

This clonotype was detected many times. The chain recombines TRBV29-1 with TRBJ1-1; 11 positions agree with TRBD1. V was clipped by 6 bases and J by 5 bases; unmatched bases: 2. The CDR3 totals 12 residues. Germline CDR1 is SQVTM and CDR2 is ANQGSEA. The CDR3 bases are TGCAGCGTGGACAGGGGGCGGACTGAAGCTTTCTTT. As protein: CSVDRGRTEAFF.

This clonotype ranks as medium-sized (0.01 to 0.1%). This chain uses TRBV7-8 with TRBJ2-1; D gene uncertain. Per the germline V gene, CDR1 is SGHVS and CDR2 is FQNEAQ. This CDR3 has 11 residues. With 0 bases removed from V and 11 bases from J, the gap between germline ends came to 5 bases. CDR3 in amino acids: CASSLAVQQFF. The CDR3 DNA reads TGTGCCAGCAGCTTAGCGGTTCAGCAGTTCTTC.

This clonotype was recorded many times. The chain combines TRBV3-1 with TRBJ1-5; the match to TRBD1 covers 9 bases. Germline CDR1 LGHDT, CDR2 YNNKEL (reference sequence). This CDR3 region has 20 residues. V shed 5 bases, J shed 0 bases, and the junction held 17 bases outside the gene matches. The CDR3 spells CASSIRQGELGPYSNQPQHF. In DNA form, the CDR3 reads TGTGCCAGCAGCATTAGACAGGGGGAATTAGGACCTTATAGCAATCAGCCCCAGCATTTT.

This clonotype occurred many times. The chain has TRBV5-6 and TRBJ1-2, with TRBD1 as a possible D gene (5 bases). The CDR3 loop spans 17 amino acids. Germline V gives CDR1 SGHDT, CDR2 YYEEEE. The V and J ends lost 2 bases and 3 bases respectively, with 20 bases between them. CDR3 DNA sequence: TGTGCCAGCAGCTTAAGGTCAGGGAATCGAGTGGACTATGGCTACACCTTC. Protein: CASSLRSGNRVDYGYTF.

V gene TRBV11-1 combines with J gene TRBJ2-3, with 8 bases aligning to TRBD1. This CDR3 is built from 15 residues. The ends lost 6 bases at V and 1 base at J; junction bases unmatched: 6. Germline V gene sequence: CDR1 SGHAT, CDR2 FQDESV (reference sequence). CDR3 nucleotides: TGTGCCAGCAGACCAACGACAGGGGGCACAGATACGCAGTATTTT. Translating it yields CASRPTTGGTDTQYF. Full variable domain (remainder filled in from reference TRBV11-1 and TRBJ2-3): EAEVAQSPRYKITEKSQAVAFWCDPISGHATLYWYRQILGQGPELLVQFQDESVVDDSQLPKDRFSAERLKGVDSTLKIQPAELGDSAMYLCASRPTTGGTDTQYFGPGTRLTVL.

The rearrangement joins TRBV30 to TRBJ2-7, with D possibly TRBD1 on 6 matching bases. This CDR3 has 13 amino acids. The germline V gene has CDR1 GTSNPN and CDR2 SVGIG (reference sequence). With 5 bases removed from V and 3 bases from J, the gap between germline ends came to 14 bases. The CDR3 coding sequence is TGTGCCTGGGCATCCGGCAGGGGCTACGAGCAGTACTTC. Amino acid sequence: CAWASGRGYEQYF. The full variable domain, with the rest looked up from reference TRBV30 and TRBJ2-7, is SQTIHQWPATLVQPVGSPLSLECTVEGTSNPNLYWYRQAAGRGLQLLFYSVGIGQISSEVPQNLSASRPQDRQFILSSKKLLLSDSGFYLCAWASGRGYEQYFGPGTRLTVT.

The CDR3 coding sequence is TGTGCCAGCAGTTACCAACAGCAACAGCCTATGAACACTGAAGCTTTCTTT. It is translated as CASSYQQQQPMNTEAFF. This chain links TRBV6-5 with TRBJ1-1; D unresolved. Per germline, CDR1 MNHEY and CDR2 SVGAGI. This CDR3 region has 17 residues. Trimming pared 2 bases from V and 0 bases from J, leaving 16 bases between.